The sequence of this T cell receptor beta chain was determined in a study of blood T cell repertoires in COVID-19 (dated by TCRdb to the early 2020s). Concerning the study at large: Samples covering the acute and convalescent phases of COVID-19 were provided by collaborators in the United States, Italy and Spain. The repertoires were made available in a free public database intended to serve as a resource for research on the immune response to SARS-CoV-2. The samples were drawn from two sources: the first 160 participants of the ongoing ImmuneRACE study, and 1,000 to 1,500 subjects contributed by 6 global collaborators. A de-identified subject ID, COVID-19 status, age in years and sex were almost always included in the sample metadata. The prospective study material was composed of cDNA or gDNA derived from T cells, B-cell-depleted T cells, or PBMCs. Where HLA class I and class II types were available, the types were taken from metadata supplied by the sample provider, not from assay-based typing. Deeply sampled blood TCRbeta repertoires from subjects exposed to, actively infected with, or recovered from COVID-19 were included in the dataset. On the study overall, not on this receptor specifically: The amount of clinical and demographic metadata varied by source and participant and was provided uncurated.

Each collaborating institution followed its own protocols to collect whole blood in K2EDTA tubes. For TCRbeta analysis, collaborator samples were shipped as frozen whole blood, as isolated PBMCs, or as DNA extracted from either sample type. The cysteine opens and the phenylalanine closes a CDR3 of 14 amino acids. The retained sequence is limited to the CDR3, 42 bases, with the frame set at the first base. The germline V gene gives CDR1 as SGDLS and CDR2 as YYNGEE. V is clipped by 4 bases and J by 0 bases, and the sequence between their germline boundaries is 8 bases long. TCRbeta CDR3 regions were amplified from genomic DNA by means of the immunoSEQ Assay, a bias-controlled multiplex PCR. As for how the authors treated the data: Within the assay, amplification of reference gene primers was used to estimate how many nucleated cells each sample contained. To quantify the absolute abundance of each unique TCRbeta CDR3 rearrangement, sequence reads were collapsed and filtered. For each sample, productive Simpson clonality was calculated as the square root of Simpson's diversity index across productive rearrangements. This is the immuneACCESS table as TCRdb keeps it, with only in-frame sequences that have V and J called. A part of the clones is gone; compared with another copy, unresolved V genes explain less than half, and the rest is unexplained. V and J calls plus clone size are reproduced from that table; the DNA served to infer D and trimming. The sample table records about 210,000 clones; roughly 88% of these occur just once. Around 1.5% of the sample comes from the top ten.

In regard to this clone: The antigen this receptor binds is unknown. Per-base qualities were not stored, and no clone one base away is much larger.

The sequenced sample was peripheral blood. Here the chain combines TRBV9 and TRBJ2-4; the D gene cannot be named for sure. The TCR sequence derives from a man aged 18 to 29 with active or convalescent COVID-19. The nucleotides read TGTGCCAGCAGCCGCGGCGAAGCCAAAAACATTCAGTACTTC. Translated, this gives CASSRGEAKNIQYF.